This T cell receptor (beta chain) was documented in a study of regulatory T cells in long-lasting Graves disease. Whole-study context: It was over 5 years of antithyroid drugs, with positive TSH receptor antibodies, that meant persistent Graves' disease. Study-level findings and limits: The TCR repertoire of persistent Graves' patients was less diverse than that of newly diagnosed ones.

This clonotype was seen many times. Its cognate antigen is unknown. Arm-PCR of CDR3 regions and iRepertoire HTBI primers were the basis on which TCR beta libraries were built. TCRdb analysed the multiplex PCR reads with MiXCR anew, one entry per CDR3 protein. The sample has hundreds of thousands of distinct CDR3 sequences, roughly 30% seen once. The time point here: persistent/refractory GD, antithyroid drugs over 5 years with positive TRAb. PBMC-derived RNA was used for the TCR library. Patients met American Thyroid Association criteria for Graves' disease. Source: peripheral blood mononuclear cells (PBMCs), taken when the disease was refractory, from a patient treated with antithyroid drugs. The sequence came from a female donor with Graves disease.

Here the CDR3 reads CASSAQGVANVLTF. Written as DNA, the CDR3 is TGTGCCAGCAGTGCACAGGGGGTTGCCAACGTCCTGACTTTC. The genes are TRBV28 and TRBJ2-6, with 8 bases that match TRBD1. The CDR3 totals 14 residues. J was trimmed by 7 bases and V by 5 bases; bases with no gene match: 4. Germline CDR1 is MDHEN and CDR2 is SYDVKM.